The rows below give T cell receptor beta chains drawn from one sample of a study of cytomegalovirus exposure and HLA in healthy donors. Here immunoSEQ multiplex PCR was the method, and the copy in TCRdb shows in-frame clones only, minus some. This table has more than 90,000 clones, roughly 80% appearing once. Sequencing was carried out using PBMCs. The receptors stem from a man aged 35 to 55 in good health and CMV-seropositive. Both conserved end residues are part of each CDR3. D genes are given only for firm matches. Expanded clones get a size class; other rows say once, few or many, or leave the size out.

size: few; V: TRBV19; D: TRBD1; J: TRBJ2-6; CDR3: CASTAGGSYTGANVLTF; DNA: TGTGCCAGTACCGCAGGGGGTAGCTATACGGGGGCCAACGTCCTGACTTTC
size: -; V: TRBV7-2; D: TRBD1; J: TRBJ1-1; CDR3: CASLLRDRGTEAFF; DNA: TGTGCCAGCTTACTCCGGGACAGGGGGACTGAAGCTTTCTTT
size: -; V: TRBV7-3; D: -; J: TRBJ2-5; CDR3: CASSPMTQYF; DNA: TGTGCCAGCAGCCCAATGACCCAGTACTTC
size: -; V: TRBV4-3; D: -; J: TRBJ2-3; CDR3: CASSQGTVREPGRDTQYF; DNA: TGCGCCAGCAGCCAGGGGACAGTTCGGGAGCCCGGGAGAGATACGCAGTATTTT
size: -; V: TRBV5-1; D: TRBD1; J: TRBJ2-7; CDR3: CASSLDRAYEQYF; DNA: TGCGCCAGCAGCCTCGACAGGGCCTACGAGCAGTACTTC
size: -; V: TRBV5-6; D: -; J: TRBJ2-3; CDR3: CASSQGGSSDTQYF; DNA: TGTGCCAGCAGCCAGGGGGGCAGCTCAGATACGCAGTATTTT
size: -; V: TRBV4-2; D: TRBD1; J: TRBJ1-2; CDR3: CASSPTGASGYTF; DNA: TGTGCCAGCAGCCCGACAGGGGCTAGTGGCTACACCTTC
size: -; V: TRBV6-5; D: -; J: TRBJ1-6; CDR3: CASRATGPYSPLHF; DNA: TGTGCCAGCAGGGCCACAGGGCCCTATTCACCCCTCCACTTT
size: few; V: TRBV4-3; D: -; J: TRBJ1-2; CDR3: CASSQVASYGYTF; DNA: TGCGCCAGCAGCCAAGTCGCGTCCTATGGCTACACCTTC
size: -; V: TRBV19; D: TRBD1; J: TRBJ1-4; CDR3: CASSIKTGTANEKLFF; DNA: TGTGCCAGTAGTATAAAGACAGGGACGGCGAATGAAAAACTGTTTTTT
size: few; V: TRBV6-5; D: TRBD1; J: TRBJ1-2; CDR3: CASRPRDRAGLGYTF; DNA: TGTGCCAGCAGGCCCAGGGACAGGGCAGGCCTCGGCTACACCTTC
size: -; V: TRBV18; D: -; J: TRBJ1-2; CDR3: CASSPGRGNYGYTF; DNA: TGTGCCAGCTCACCAGGCAGGGGTAACTATGGCTACACCTTC